Described below is a single T cell receptor (beta chain) sequence and its context. The sample originates from a study of T-cell memory formation after mild COVID-19. The CDR3 totals 16 residues. Trimming pared 4 bases from V and 3 bases from J, leaving 15 bases between. CDR1 KGHDR and CDR2 SFDVKD come from the germline V gene. TCRdb reanalysed the 5' RACE reads using MiXCR and keeps one entry per CDR3 protein. The sample shows about 440,000 distinct CDR3 sequences, around 20% of them seen only once. The rearrangement links TRBV24-1 to TRBJ2-1, with TRBD1 as a possible D gene (6 bases). Sequenced material: PBMCs or a T cell subset sorted from them (not recorded which). The receptor was derived from an adult woman who had mild COVID-19 (a few samples of this study predate the infection). Cell type and time point are not known. The CDR3 loop is CATSDPGTGHYNEQFF. The CDR3 nucleotides are TGTGCCACCAGTGACCCTGGGACGGGACACTACAATGAGCAGTTCTTC.